The entry that follows covers one T cell receptor beta chain sequence. Using immunoSEQ multiplex PCR, the repertoire was profiled, and TCRdb retains in-frame clones only, with some absent. The sample carries about 98,000 clones, about nine tenths recorded once. The source of the sample is a study of blood T cell repertoires in COVID-19. Turning to the study itself: COVID-19 samples, acute and convalescent, were from the United States, Italy and Spain. T cells, B-cell-depleted T cells, or PBMCs supplied cDNA or gDNA.

This CDR3 region has 17 residues. Germline V gene lookup returns CDR1 LGHDT and CDR2 YNNKEL (reference sequence). The trim removed 4 bases at V and 5 bases at J, leaving 12 bases unmatched. The rearrangement links TRBV3-1 (or the pseudogene TRBV3-2) to TRBJ2-2, with TRBD1 identical over 8 bases. The clonotype comes from a man aged 45-65 years with acute or convalescent COVID-19. The sequenced sample was peripheral blood. The CDR3 region has the DNA TGTGCCAGCAGCCCACAAACTCCTAGACAGGGGACCGGGGAGCTGTTTTTT. This gives the protein CASSPQTPRQGTGELFF.